This T cell receptor beta chain is from a study of cytomegalovirus exposure and HLA in healthy donors. General study points: Three chains linked to CMV were shown in vitro to be specific for CMV antigens.

Each donor was nominally healthy when sampled (though unrecorded immune exposures were likely). Germline-derived CDR1 and CDR2 are GTSNPN and SVGIG (reference sequence). The V end lost 3 bases, the J end lost 7 bases, and 22 bases lay between the germline ends. This CDR3 region has 15 residues. The primer mix had 60 Vbeta and 13 Jbeta primers. Clones were sequenced by immunoSEQ multiplex PCR, and TCRdb holds only the in-frame ones, with some missing. The table shows about 130,000 clones, with around 83% occurring only once. Concerning this clone: The antigen remains undetermined.

The sequence derives from a man in his forties or fifties in good health and CMV-seronegative. V is TRBV30 and J is TRBJ2-7, with a tentative D call TRBD2 (6 bases). The sequencing sample was made of PBMCs. CDR3 in amino acids: CAWSEGAGHPREQYF. CDR3 coding DNA: TGTGCCTGGAGCGAAGGCGCGGGGCACCCTCGGGAGCAGTACTTC.